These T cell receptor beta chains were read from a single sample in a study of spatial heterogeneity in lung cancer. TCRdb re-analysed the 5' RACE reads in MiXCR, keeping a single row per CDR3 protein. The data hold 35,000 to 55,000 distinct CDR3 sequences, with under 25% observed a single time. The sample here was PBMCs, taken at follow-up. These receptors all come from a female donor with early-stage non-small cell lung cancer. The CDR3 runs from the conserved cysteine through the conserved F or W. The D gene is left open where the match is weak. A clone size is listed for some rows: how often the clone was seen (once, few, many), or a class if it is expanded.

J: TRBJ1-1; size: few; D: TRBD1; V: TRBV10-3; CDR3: CAIRTTRPGQGVVDNTEAFF; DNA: TGTGCCATCAGGACTACCCGTCCTGGACAGGGGGTGGTTGATAACACTGAAGCTTTCTTT
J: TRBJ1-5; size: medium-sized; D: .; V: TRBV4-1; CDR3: CASSQQGTQPQHF; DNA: TGCGCCAGCAGCCAACAGGGAACTCAGCCCCAGCATTTT
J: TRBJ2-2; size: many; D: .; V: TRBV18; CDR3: CASSPSDRLNTGELFF; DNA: TGTGCCAGCTCACCTTCCGACAGGCTGAACACCGGGGAGCTGTTTTTT
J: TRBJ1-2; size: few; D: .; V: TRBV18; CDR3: CASSPLEGRRQGYTF; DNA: TGTGCCAGCTCACCTCTGGAGGGAAGGAGGCAAGGCTACACCTTC
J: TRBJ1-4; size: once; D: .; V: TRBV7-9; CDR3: CASVIRKNEKLFF; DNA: TGTGCCAGCGTGATCCGGAAGAATGAAAAACTGTTTTTT
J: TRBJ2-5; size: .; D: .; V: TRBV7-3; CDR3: CASSPPGGETQYF; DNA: TGTGCCAGCAGCCCCCCCGGGGGAGAGACCCAGTACTTC
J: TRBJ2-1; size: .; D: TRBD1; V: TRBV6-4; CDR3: CASRPGTGAAEQFF; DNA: TGTGCCAGCAGACCCGGGACAGGGGCCGCTGAGCAGTTCTTC
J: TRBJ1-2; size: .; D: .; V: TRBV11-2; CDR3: CASSRTVYGYTF; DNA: TGTGCCAGCAGCCGGACAGTCTATGGCTACACCTTC
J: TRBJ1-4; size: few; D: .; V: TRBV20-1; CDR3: CSAAPPGRGGEKLFF; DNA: TGCAGTGCTGCACCCCCGGGGCGGGGGGGTGAAAAACTGTTTTTT
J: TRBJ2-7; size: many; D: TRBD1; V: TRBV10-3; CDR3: CAISELGTDYEQYF; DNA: TGTGCCATCAGTGAATTAGGGACAGACTACGAGCAGTACTTC
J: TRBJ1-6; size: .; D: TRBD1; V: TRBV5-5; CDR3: CASSSVPTGENSPLHF; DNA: TGTGCCAGCAGCTCCGTACCGACAGGGGAAAATTCACCCCTCCACTTT
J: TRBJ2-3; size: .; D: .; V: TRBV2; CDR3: CASGDFLSTDTQYF; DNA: TGTGCCAGCGGGGACTTCTTAAGCACAGATACGCAGTATTTT
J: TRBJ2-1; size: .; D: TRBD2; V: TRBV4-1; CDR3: CASRTGTSARNEQFF; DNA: TGCGCCAGCAGAACCGGGACTAGCGCAAGAAATGAGCAGTTCTTC
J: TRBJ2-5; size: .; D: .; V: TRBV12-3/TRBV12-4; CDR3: CASTSGLVQYF; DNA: TGTGCCAGCACCTCGGGGTTGGTCCAGTACTTC
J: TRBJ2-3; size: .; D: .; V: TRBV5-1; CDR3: CASSMNTDTQYF; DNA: TGCGCCAGCAGCATGAATACAGATACGCAGTATTTT
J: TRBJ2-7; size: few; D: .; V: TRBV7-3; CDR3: CASSLGRDYEQYF; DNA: TGTGCCAGCAGCCTGGGACGGGACTACGAGCAGTACTTC
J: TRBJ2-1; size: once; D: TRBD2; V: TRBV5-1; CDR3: CASSFGTSGFNEQFF; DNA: TGCGCCAGCAGCTTCGGGACTAGCGGTTTCAATGAGCAGTTCTTC
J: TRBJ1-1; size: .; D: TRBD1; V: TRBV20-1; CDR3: CSARDRGPGNTEAFF; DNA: TGCAGTGCCAGGGACAGGGGGCCTGGGAACACTGAAGCTTTCTTT
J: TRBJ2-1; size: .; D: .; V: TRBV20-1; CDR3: CSAFYRASSYNEQFF; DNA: TGCAGTGCTTTCTATCGGGCTAGCTCCTACAATGAGCAGTTCTTC
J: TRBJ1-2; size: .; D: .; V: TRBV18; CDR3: CASSPSGTNYGYTF; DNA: TGTGCCAGCTCACCTTCCGGGACAAACTATGGCTACACCTTC
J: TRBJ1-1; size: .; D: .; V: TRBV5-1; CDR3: CASRSQGGGFAEAFF; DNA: TGCGCCAGCAGGTCCCAAGGGGGAGGGTTCGCGGAAGCTTTCTTT
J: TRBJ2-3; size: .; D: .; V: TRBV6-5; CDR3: CASSYSIGSPDTQYF; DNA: TGTGCCAGCAGTTACTCGATTGGTAGTCCGGATACGCAGTATTTT
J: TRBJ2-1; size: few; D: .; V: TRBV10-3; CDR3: CAISPGLPRNEQFF; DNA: TGTGCCATCAGCCCGGGACTTCCACGCAATGAGCAGTTCTTC
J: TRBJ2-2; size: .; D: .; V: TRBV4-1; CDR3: CASSQNLRTQASGELFF; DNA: TGCGCCAGCAGCCAGAATCTCAGGACCCAAGCATCCGGGGAGCTGTTTTTT
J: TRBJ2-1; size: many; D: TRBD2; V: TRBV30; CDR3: CAGTREYNEQFF; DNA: TGTGCCGGGACTAGAGAGTACAATGAGCAGTTCTTC
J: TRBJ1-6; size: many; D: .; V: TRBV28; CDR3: CASLGKWRAPLHF; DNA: TGTGCCAGCTTAGGGAAGTGGAGGGCACCCCTCCACTTT
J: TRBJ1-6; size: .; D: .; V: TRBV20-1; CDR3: CSARDRGHVMNSPLHF; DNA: TGCAGTGCTAGAGATCGGGGACACGTGATGAATTCACCCCTCCACTTT
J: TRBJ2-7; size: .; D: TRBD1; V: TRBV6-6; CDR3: CASSPGTGRHTGMEQYF; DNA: TGTGCCAGCAGCCCCGGGACAGGGCGTCACACCGGAATGGAGCAGTACTTC
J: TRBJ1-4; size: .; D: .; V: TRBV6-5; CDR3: CASSPAIGATNEKLFF; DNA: TGTGCCAGCAGCCCGGCCATTGGTGCAACTAATGAAAAACTGTTTTTT